A selection of T cell receptor beta chains follows, all from one sample in a study of T-cell memory formation after mild COVID-19. MiXCR, run by TCRdb on the 5' RACE reads, gives a single entry per CDR3 protein. In the table there are 150,000 to 200,000 distinct CDR3 sequences, roughly 10% of which are singletons. Sequenced material: PBMCs or a T cell subset sorted from them (not recorded which). The receptors here all came from a man between 18 and 35 years old who had mild COVID-19 (a few samples of this study predate the infection). Cell type and time point are not known. Both conserved end residues are part of each CDR3. The order of the fields is clone size, D gene, V gene, CDR3 length, J gene, CDR3 DNA, CDR3 protein. D genes are given only for firm matches. The size field is filled for only some rows; it gives once, few, many or a size class.

few	.	TRBV15	16	TRBJ2-1	TGTGCCACCAGCGCCCACGGGGGTGATCCCTACAATGAGCAGTTCTTC	CATSAHGGDPYNEQFF
.	TRBD1	TRBV7-2	15	TRBJ2-1	TGTGCCAGCAGCTGGGGGACAGGGTCCTACAATGAGCAGTTCTTC	CASSWGTGSYNEQFF
many	TRBD2	TRBV15	13	TRBJ2-5	TGTGCCACCAGACTAGCGGGGGAAGAGACCCAGTACTTC	CATRLAGEETQYF
.	TRBD1	TRBV12-3/TRBV12-4	17	TRBJ1-1	TGTGCCAGCAGCCCCGGGACAGGGGAATTTAGGAACACTGAAGCTTTCTTT	CASSPGTGEFRNTEAFF
few	TRBD1	TRBV7-2	15	TRBJ2-1	TGTGCCAGCAGCCAGGACAGGGGGGGCTACAATGAGCAGTTCTTC	CASSQDRGGYNEQFF
many	.	TRBV10-1	13	TRBJ1-1	TGCGCCAGCAGTGAGGAAAGGGAAACTGAAGCTTTCTTT	CASSEERETEAFF
few	.	TRBV4-1	16	TRBJ1-4	TGCGCCAGCAGCCAACCTCAGGGAGCAACTAATGAAAAACTGTTTTTT	CASSQPQGATNEKLFF
.	TRBD2	TRBV7-2	17	TRBJ2-2	TGTGCCAGCAGCTTAGGGGCTAGCGGGGGGTGGACCGGGGAGCTGTTTTTT	CASSLGASGGWTGELFF
.	TRBD2	TRBV7-2	15	TRBJ2-7	TGTGCCAGCACCAGTCAAGCGGGGGGGCCGGTCGAGCAGTACTTC	CASTSQAGGPVEQYF
few	.	TRBV4-2	15	TRBJ2-3	TGTGCCAGCAGCCAAGATTTGAACCGACGAGGTACGCAGTATTTT	CASSQDLNRRGTQYF
.	TRBD2	TRBV5-1	15	TRBJ2-3	TGCGCCAGCAGCCGGGAGGGGAGGACCCCCGATACGCAGTATTTT	CASSREGRTPDTQYF
few	.	TRBV20-1	16	TRBJ2-3	TGCAGTGCTAGAGATCCCCTTAGAGGGGTGGGAGATACGCAGTATTTT	CSARDPLRGVGDTQYF
few	.	TRBV12-3/TRBV12-4	13	TRBJ2-4	TGTGCCAGCAGACGAGACGGAGGTAACATTCAGTACTTC	CASRRDGGNIQYF
many	.	TRBV5-1	13	TRBJ2-2	TGCGCCAGCAGCTTCTCACAGACCGGGGAGCTGTTTTTT	CASSFSQTGELFF
.	TRBD2	TRBV6-2/TRBV6-3	14	TRBJ2-3	TGTGCCAGCAGGCTAGCGGGACCAACAGATACGCAGTATTTT	CASRLAGPTDTQYF
.	.	TRBV1	15	TRBJ1-2	TGCACCAGCAGCCAAGATCGGGCCGGGCCTAATGGCTACACCTTC	CTSSQDRAGPNGYTF
few	TRBD2	TRBV4-1	17	TRBJ2-1	TGCGCCAGCAGCCAGAGGGTACTAGCGGGGGGGCTCCATGAGCAGTTCTTC	CASSQRVLAGGLHEQFF
many	.	TRBV4-2	14	TRBJ2-3	TGTGCCAGCAGCCAAGGACTAGACACAGATACGCAGTATTTT	CASSQGLDTDTQYF
few	.	TRBV23-1	12	TRBJ1-1	TGCGCCAGCAGTCAAAGGTTAGGGTTGACTTTCTTT	CASSQRLGLTFF
.	.	TRBV9	15	TRBJ2-5	TGTGCCAGCAGCGTCCGGGCGGGGGCGGTTGAGACCCAGTACTTC	CASSVRAGAVETQYF
few	TRBD1	TRBV18	14	TRBJ2-1	TGTGCCAGCTTACCGGGACAGGGAACCGATGAGCAGTTCTTC	CASLPGQGTDEQFF
.	TRBD1	TRBV7-9	14	TRBJ2-3	TGTGCCAGCAGCTCAAGGACAGGGAGAGATACGCAGTATTTT	CASSSRTGRDTQYF
.	.	TRBV12-3/TRBV12-4	14	TRBJ1-1	TGTGCCAGCAGTTTAGTGGTAGGGATACCTGAAGCTTTCTTT	CASSLVVGIPEAFF
many	TRBD1	TRBV7-9	14	TRBJ2-1	TGTGCCAGCAGCTTTGGGACAGTTTACAATGAGCAGTTCTTC	CASSFGTVYNEQFF
.	.	TRBV29-1	13	TRBJ1-6	TGCAGCGTTGGAGAGACCAATAATTCACCCCTCCACTTT	CSVGETNNSPLHF
many	.	TRBV5-1	16	TRBJ2-3	TGCGCCAGCAGCTTGGGGAGGGAAGACCGCACAGATACGCAGTATTTT	CASSLGREDRTDTQYF
.	TRBD1	TRBV30	13	TRBJ1-1	TGTGCCTGGAGTGAGGGGGCGAACACTGAAGCTTTCTTT	CAWSEGANTEAFF
many	.	TRBV2	11	TRBJ2-4	TGTGCCAGCAGTCAGGAAAACATTCAGTACTTC	CASSQENIQYF
few	TRBD2	TRBV28	19	TRBJ2-1	TGTGCCAGCAGTGTCCTCGTGGCGGGGGGGCTTGGGTCCTACAATGAGCAGTTCTTC	CASSVLVAGGLGSYNEQFF
few	.	TRBV11-2	12	TRBJ2-5	TGTGCCAGCAGCACCCATCAAGAGACCCAGTACTTC	CASSTHQETQYF
few	TRBD2	TRBV4-3	16	TRBJ2-3	TGCGCCAGCAGCCAAGTTCTAGCGGGGACAACAGATACGCAGTATTTT	CASSQVLAGTTDTQYF
.	.	TRBV20-1	13	TRBJ1-5	TGCAGTGCGCTAGGGGAGGACAATCAGCCCCAGCATTTT	CSALGEDNQPQHF
few	.	TRBV5-1	15	TRBJ2-2	TGCGCCAGCAGCTTGGCAGGGGCCTACACCGGGGAGCTGTTTTTT	CASSLAGAYTGELFF
few	.	TRBV12-3/TRBV12-4	11	TRBJ2-4	TGTGCCAGCAGTTTAATAAACATTCAGTACTTC	CASSLINIQYF
.	TRBD2	TRBV20-1	16	TRBJ2-3	TGCAGTGCTCACCCGCTGGTAGCGGGGGGCCCCGATACGCAGTATTTT	CSAHPLVAGGPDTQYF
many	TRBD2	TRBV20-1	12	TRBJ2-5	TGCAGTGCTCCGGGGGGGGAAGAGACCCAGTACTTC	CSAPGGEETQYF
once	.	TRBV3-2	11	TRBJ2-1	TGTGCCAGCAGCCAAGTACAAGAGCAGTTCTTC	CASSQVQEQFF
many	.	TRBV7-9	15	TRBJ2-5	TGTGCCAGCAGCTTGAATGGCGGTTACAGGGAGACCCAGTACTTC	CASSLNGGYRETQYF
.	.	TRBV12-3/TRBV12-4	14	TRBJ1-3	TGTGCCAGCGCGAGCCAAAGCTCTGGAAACACCATATATTTT	CASASQSSGNTIYF
many	TRBD1	TRBV19	15	TRBJ1-1	TGTGCCAGTAGCAGACCGGACAGGGGGAACACTGAAGCTTTCTTT	CASSRPDRGNTEAFF
.	.	TRBV23-1	14	TRBJ1-5	TGCGCCAGCAGTCAATCAGGGCCGGCTCAGCCCCAGCATTTT	CASSQSGPAQPQHF